The T cell receptor (beta chain) under discussion was sequenced for a study of cytomegalovirus exposure and HLA in healthy donors. Repertoires were generated with immunoSEQ multiplex PCR, while TCRdb's copy carries only in-frame clones and drops some. Counted here are over 200,000 clones, about 86% occurring once; the ten biggest clones make up approximately 2.9%. The CDR3 runs 13 residues. Between the trimmed V and J ends, which lost 3 bases and 12 bases, there was a span of 21 bases. Germline CDR1 reads GTSNPN; CDR2 reads SVGIG (reference sequence). The sequenced sample was PBMCs. This TCR was recovered from a woman between 18 and 29 years old in good health and CMV-seronegative. V is TRBV30 and J is TRBJ2-7, with D perhaps TRBD1 (6 bases). The CDR3 here is CAWREKRDMGLYF. In DNA form, the CDR3 reads TGTGCCTGGAGAGAGAAACGGGACATGGGGCTGTACTTC.